The clone carrying this TCR beta chain was recorded only once. The CDR3 is 15 amino acids. Germline V gives CDR1 KGHSH, CDR2 LQKENI. Trimming took 4 bases from V and 5 from J, leaving 14 bases between them. How the authors handled the data: Estimates of nucleated cell counts were drawn from the amplification of reference gene primers. Generated by immunoSEQ multiplex PCR, the TCRdb table keeps only in-frame clones and is missing some. D and trimming were read from the DNA, whereas the V and J calls and clone size are those reported in that table. Among tens of thousands of clones listed, roughly 82% were seen once. This sample was included in a study of blood T cell repertoires in COVID-19. At the level of the study: Specimens from acute and convalescent COVID-19 originated in the United States, Italy and Spain. Sample material is recorded as cDNA or gDNA derived from T cells, B-cell-depleted T cells, or PBMCs.

The rearrangement uses TRBV18 and TRBJ2-2; unclear D gene. The receptor comes from a man aged 50 to 60 with active or convalescent COVID-19. The sequenced sample was peripheral blood. CDR3 nucleotides: TGTGCCAGCTCACTCTCTGGGCTCTTGACCGGGGAGCTGTTTTTT. Its protein is CASSLSGLLTGELFF.